This T cell receptor (beta chain) emerged from a study of cytomegalovirus exposure and HLA in healthy donors. The length of the CDR3 is 15 residues. The V segment lost 5 bases and the J segment 0 bases; nucleotides outside the gene matches: 5. Germline values: CDR1 SEHNR, CDR2 FQNEAQ (reference sequence). PCR amplification relied on 60 Vbeta primers (plus 13 Jbeta primers). In the original processing: Later analysis identified 88 million or so unique TCR beta chains, 8.5 million to 13 million shared. Assay: immunoSEQ multiplex PCR; the TCRdb copy retains only in-frame clones and omits some. The DNA was the basis for D and trimming; V, J and clone size are from that table. The data contain some 140,000 clones, 66% of them seen just once; the ten biggest clones take up approximately 1.7%. About this clone itself: Its target is unknown.

The study's findings and limits: Immune exposure information comprised only CMV serostatus.

The sequenced material came from PBMCs. This TCR derives from a human donor in good health. The genes are TRBV7-9 and TRBJ1-1; TRBD1 agrees at 8 bases. CDR3 DNA: TGTGCCAGCAGCCCAAGACAGGGGATGAACACTGAAGCTTTCTTT. Amino acids: CASSPRQGMNTEAFF.